The sequence of this T cell receptor beta chain was determined in a study of T cell repertoires in cytomegalovirus infection. Across the study: Well-studied HLA-B-restricted CMV epitopes were used in the study alongside recently identified HLA-C-restricted ones. Carrying CMV and the relevant HLA type showed in public TCR beta signatures.

The CDR3 has 15 amino acids. Trimming took off 0 bases at V and 0 bases at J, with 8 bases between the two ends. Germline assignment: CDR1 SGHTA and CDR2 FQGNSA. A single record per CDR3 protein comes from TCRdb applying MiXCR to the reads. The data show 600,000 to 700,000 distinct CDR3 sequences, approximately 33% seen once. This clonotype was seen more than once but under ten times. Its target is unknown. This clonotype was obtained from a human donor in good health (CMV status not recorded). Some clones in this sample may be carry-over from other donors' samples. The chain carries TRBV7-2 and TRBJ1-1, with D unresolved. The sequences come from cultured PBMCs, collected from culture after CMV antigen stimulation. CDR3 in amino acids: CASSLASGLNTEAFF. The CDR3 DNA is TGTGCCAGCAGCTTAGCGTCCGGTTTGAACACTGAAGCTTTCTTT.